This T cell receptor (beta chain) was sequenced during a study of cytomegalovirus exposure and HLA in healthy donors. General study findings and limits: Evidence from a later analysis indicated that most CMV-associated TCR beta chains looked HLA-restricted. Overall, 164 TCR beta chains were annotated as cytomegalovirus-associated.

With V trimmed by 5 bases and J by 6 bases, 13 bases remained unmatched. This CDR3 has 16 residues. The germline gives CDR1 MDHEN, CDR2 SYDVKM. Primers included in the PCR were 60 Vbeta and 13 Jbeta primers. Clones were read by immunoSEQ multiplex PCR, and TCRdb kept only the in-frame ones, dropping some. The data hold about 250,000 clones, with about 90% observed a single time. Notes on this clone: The antigen is not known.

The clonotype originates from a girl aged 2-10 years in good health and CMV-seronegative. This sequence joins TRBV28 and TRBJ2-7; TRBD1 matches at 10 bases. The sequenced material came from PBMCs. CDR3 in DNA: TGTGCCAGCAGTATCAACCGGGACAGGGGAGGGATCGAGCAGTACTTC. It is translated as CASSINRDRGGIEQYF.